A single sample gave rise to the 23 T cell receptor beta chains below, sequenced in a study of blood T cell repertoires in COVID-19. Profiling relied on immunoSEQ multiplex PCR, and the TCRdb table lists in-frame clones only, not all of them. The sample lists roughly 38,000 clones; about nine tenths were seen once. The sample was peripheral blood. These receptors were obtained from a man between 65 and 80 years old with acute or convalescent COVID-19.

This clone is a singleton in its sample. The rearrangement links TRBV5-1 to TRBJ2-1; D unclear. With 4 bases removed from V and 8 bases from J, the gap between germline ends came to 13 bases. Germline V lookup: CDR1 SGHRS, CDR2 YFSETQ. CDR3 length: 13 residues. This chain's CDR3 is CASSVVGFDEQFF. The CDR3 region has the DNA TGCGCCAGCAGCGTAGTTGGTTTCGATGAGCAGTTCTTC.

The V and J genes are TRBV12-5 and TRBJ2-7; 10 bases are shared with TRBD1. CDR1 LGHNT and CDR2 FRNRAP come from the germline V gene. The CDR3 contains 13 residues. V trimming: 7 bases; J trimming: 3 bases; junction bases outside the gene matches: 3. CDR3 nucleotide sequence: TGTGCTAGTGAGAGGACAGGGGGCTACGAGCAGTACTTC. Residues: CASERTGGYEQYF.

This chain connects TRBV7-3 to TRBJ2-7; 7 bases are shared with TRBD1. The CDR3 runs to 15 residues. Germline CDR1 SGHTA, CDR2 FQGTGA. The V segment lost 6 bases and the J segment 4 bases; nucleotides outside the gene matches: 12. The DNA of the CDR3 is TGTGCCAGCAGTCCTGTACGGGACAGAGCATACGAGCAGTACTTC. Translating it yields CASSPVRDRAYEQYF.

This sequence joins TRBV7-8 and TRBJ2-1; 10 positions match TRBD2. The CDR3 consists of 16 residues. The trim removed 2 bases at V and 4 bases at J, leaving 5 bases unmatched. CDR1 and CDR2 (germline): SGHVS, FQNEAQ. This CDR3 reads CASSLSLAGVYNEQFF. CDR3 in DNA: TGTGCCAGCAGCTTATCTCTAGCGGGAGTTTACAATGAGCAGTTCTTC.

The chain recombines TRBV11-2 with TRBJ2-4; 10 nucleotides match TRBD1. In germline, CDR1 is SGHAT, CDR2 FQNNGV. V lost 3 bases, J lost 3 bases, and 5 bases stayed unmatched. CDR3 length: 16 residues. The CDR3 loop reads CASSFQTGGFKNIQYF. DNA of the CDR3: TGTGCCAGCAGCTTCCAGACAGGGGGCTTCAAAAACATTCAGTACTTC.

The CDR3 nucleotides are TGTGCCAGCAGGAGAGAGAACAATGAGCAGTTCTTC. Protein sequence: CASRRENNEQFF. The chain recombines TRBV2 with TRBJ2-1; unclear D gene. The V gene's germline CDR1 is SNHLY and CDR2 FYNNEI. CDR3 length equals 12 residues. The V end lost 6 bases, the J end lost 5 bases, and 8 bases lay between the germline ends.

The CDR3 protein is CASNKGVGQNYNSPLHF. As DNA, the CDR3 is TGTGCCAGCAACAAGGGAGTCGGACAGAACTATAATTCACCCCTCCACTTT. V and J are TRBV27 and TRBJ1-6, with a tentative D call TRBD1 (6 bases). Germline assignment: CDR1 MNHEY and CDR2 SMNVEV (reference sequence). The CDR3 spans 17 residues. V lost 7 bases to trimming and J lost 3 bases, with 19 bases between them.

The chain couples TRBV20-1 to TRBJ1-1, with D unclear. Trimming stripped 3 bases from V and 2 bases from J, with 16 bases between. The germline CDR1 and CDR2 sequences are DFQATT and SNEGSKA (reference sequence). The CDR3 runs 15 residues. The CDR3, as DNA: TGCAGTGCTAGTTTCATGGCGGGAGTAAACACTGAAGCTTTCTTT. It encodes CSASFMAGVNTEAFF.

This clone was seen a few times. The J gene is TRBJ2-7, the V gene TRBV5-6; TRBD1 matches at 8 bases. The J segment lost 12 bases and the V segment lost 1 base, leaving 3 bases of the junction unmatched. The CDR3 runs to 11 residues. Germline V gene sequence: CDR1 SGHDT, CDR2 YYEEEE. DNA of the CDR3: TGTGCCAGCAGCTTGCAGGGGGCCTGGTACTTC. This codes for CASSLQGAWYF.

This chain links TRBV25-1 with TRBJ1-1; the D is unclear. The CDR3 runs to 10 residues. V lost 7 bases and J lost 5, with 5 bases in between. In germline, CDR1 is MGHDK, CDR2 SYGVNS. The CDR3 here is CASTQTEAFF. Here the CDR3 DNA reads TGTGCCAGCACCCAGACTGAAGCTTTCTTT.

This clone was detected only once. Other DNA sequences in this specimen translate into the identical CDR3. Written as DNA, the CDR3 is TGCGCCAGCAGCTTCGGGACTAGCGAAGAGACCCAGTACTTC. This codes for CASSFGTSEETQYF. This chain connects TRBV5-1 to TRBJ2-5; 10 bases line up with TRBD2. V shed 2 bases and J 3 bases; nucleotides not matched to a gene: 1. Germline CDR1 and CDR2: SGHRS and YFSETQ. This CDR3 contains 14 residues.

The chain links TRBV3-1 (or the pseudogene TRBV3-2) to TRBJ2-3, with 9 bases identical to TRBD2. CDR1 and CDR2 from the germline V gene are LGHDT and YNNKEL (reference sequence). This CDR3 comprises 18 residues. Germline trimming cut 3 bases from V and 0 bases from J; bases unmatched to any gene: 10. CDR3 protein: CASSQAGGTSLSTDTQYF. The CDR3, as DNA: TGTGCCAGCAGCCAGGCTGGGGGGACTAGCCTAAGCACAGATACGCAGTATTTT.

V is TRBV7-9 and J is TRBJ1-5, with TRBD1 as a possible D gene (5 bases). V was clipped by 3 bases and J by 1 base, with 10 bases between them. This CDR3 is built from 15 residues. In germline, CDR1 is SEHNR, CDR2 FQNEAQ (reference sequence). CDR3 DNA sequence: TGTGCCAGCAGCTTTGGAGGGGCAAGCAATCAGCCCCAGCATTTT. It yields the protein CASSFGGASNQPQHF.

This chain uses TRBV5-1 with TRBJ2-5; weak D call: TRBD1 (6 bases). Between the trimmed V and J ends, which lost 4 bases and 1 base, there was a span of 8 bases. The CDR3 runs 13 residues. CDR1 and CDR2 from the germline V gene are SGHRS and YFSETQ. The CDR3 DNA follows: TGCGCCAGCAGCGCGGACAGCCAAGAGACCCAGTACTTC. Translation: CASSADSQETQYF.

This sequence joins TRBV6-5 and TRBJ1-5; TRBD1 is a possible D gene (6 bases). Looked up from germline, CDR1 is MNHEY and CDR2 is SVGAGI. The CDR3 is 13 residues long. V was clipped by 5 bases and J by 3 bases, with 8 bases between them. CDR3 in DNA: TGTGCCAGCAGTAGACAGGCCAATCAGCCCCAGCATTTT. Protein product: CASSRQANQPQHF.

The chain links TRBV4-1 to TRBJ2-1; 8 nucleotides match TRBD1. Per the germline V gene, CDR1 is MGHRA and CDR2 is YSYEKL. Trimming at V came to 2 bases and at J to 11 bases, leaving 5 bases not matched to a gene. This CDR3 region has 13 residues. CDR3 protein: CASSQPDREQQFF. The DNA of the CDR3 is TGCGCCAGCAGCCAACCGGACAGGGAGCAGCAGTTCTTC.

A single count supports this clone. The CDR3 is CATSRGDRPGELFF. The CDR3, as DNA: TGTGCCACCAGCAGAGGGGACAGGCCCGGGGAGCTGTTTTTT. The V and J genes are TRBV15 and TRBJ2-2; 8 positions match TRBD1. The V gene's germline CDR1 is LNHNV and CDR2 YYDKDF (reference sequence). The CDR3 consists of 14 residues. Germline trimming cut 1 base from V and 6 bases from J; bases unmatched to any gene: 1.

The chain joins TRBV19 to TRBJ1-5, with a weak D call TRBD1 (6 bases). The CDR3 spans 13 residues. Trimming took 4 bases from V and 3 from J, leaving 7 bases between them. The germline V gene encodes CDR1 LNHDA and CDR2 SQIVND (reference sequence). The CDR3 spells CASSRQVNQPQHF. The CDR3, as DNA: TGTGCCAGTAGTAGACAGGTCAATCAGCCCCAGCATTTT.

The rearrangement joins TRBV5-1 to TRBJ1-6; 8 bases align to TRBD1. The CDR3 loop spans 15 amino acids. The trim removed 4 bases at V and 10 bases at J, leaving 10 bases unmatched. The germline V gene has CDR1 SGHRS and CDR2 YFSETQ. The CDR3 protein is CASSEPGQEGSPLHF. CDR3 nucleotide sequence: TGCGCCAGCAGCGAACCGGGACAGGAAGGCTCACCCCTCCACTTT.

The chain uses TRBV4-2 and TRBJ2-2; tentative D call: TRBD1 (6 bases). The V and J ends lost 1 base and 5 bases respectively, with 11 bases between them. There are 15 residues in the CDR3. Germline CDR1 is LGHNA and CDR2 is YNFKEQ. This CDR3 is CASSQGTTGTGELFF. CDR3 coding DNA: TGTGCCAGCAGCCAAGGCACAACAGGGACCGGGGAGCTGTTTTTT.

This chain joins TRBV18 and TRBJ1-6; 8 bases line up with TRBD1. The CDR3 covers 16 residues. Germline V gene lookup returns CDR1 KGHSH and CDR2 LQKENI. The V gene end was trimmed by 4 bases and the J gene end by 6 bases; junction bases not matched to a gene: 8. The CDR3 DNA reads TGTGCCAGCTCACTAGCAACAGGGGGGCGTAATTCACCCCTCCACTTT. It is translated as CASSLATGGRNSPLHF.

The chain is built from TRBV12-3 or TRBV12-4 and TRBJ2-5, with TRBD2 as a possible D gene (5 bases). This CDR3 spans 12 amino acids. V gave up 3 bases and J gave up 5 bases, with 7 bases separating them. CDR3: CASSFEGETQYF. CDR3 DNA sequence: TGTGCCAGCAGTTTTGAGGGTGAGACCCAGTACTTC.

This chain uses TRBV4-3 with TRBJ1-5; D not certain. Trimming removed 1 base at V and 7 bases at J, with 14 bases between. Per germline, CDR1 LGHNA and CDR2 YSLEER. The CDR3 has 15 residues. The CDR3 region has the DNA TGCGCCAGCAGCCAAGGGGTGGGAGGAGGACAGCCCCAGCATTTT. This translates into CASSQGVGGGQPQHF.